These 27 T cell receptor beta chains were all obtained from the same sample, sequenced in a study of a mutant IDH1 vaccine in newly diagnosed glioma. Their cognate antigens are unknown. The time point: week 11, during vaccination. With topical imiquimod, each dose of the vaccine consisted of 300 ug of mutant IDH1 20-mer peptide. Libraries were prepared by immunoSEQ multiplex PCR; TCRdb keeps only in-frame clonotypes and omits some of them. The sample shows fewer than 70,000 clones, 75% to 90% of them seen only once. Specimen: PBMCs, collected from a glioma patient whose treatment included an IDH1 peptide vaccine. The receptor set was obtained from a man between 40 and 49 years old with glioma.

The V call is TRBV5-4, the J call TRBJ2-5, with TRBD2 identical over 7 bases. CDR1 SGHNT and CDR2 YYREEE come from the germline V gene (reference sequence). The V segment lost 7 bases and the J segment 7 bases; nucleotides outside the gene matches: 19. The CDR3 length is 16 residues. CDR3 bases: TGTGCCAGCGGGAGGGGAGTCGGGCCGGTTGGTGGGACCCAGTACTTC. This sequence encodes CASGRGVGPVGGTQYF.

V usage is TRBV25-1 and J usage is TRBJ2-1; TRBD2 aligns across 7 bases. Germline V gene data show CDR1 as MGHDK and CDR2 as SYGVNS. There are 13 residues in the CDR3. V was clipped by 1 base and J by 9 bases; unmatched bases: 3. The CDR3 DNA sequence: TGTGCCAGCAGTGAATCGGCGGGAGCTGAGCAGTTCTTC. Its translation is CASSESAGAEQFF.

The chain joins TRBV9 to TRBJ1-3; D perhaps matches TRBD1 (5 bases). Germline lookup yields CDR1 SGDLS and CDR2 YYNGEE. V lost 0 bases, J lost 8 bases, and 9 bases lay in between. The CDR3 spans 13 residues. CDR3 sequence reads: CASSVGQGDTIYF. CDR3 DNA: TGTGCCAGCAGCGTAGGGCAGGGAGACACCATATATTTT.

The rearrangement links TRBV18 to TRBJ2-5; D might be TRBD2 (6 bases). The DNA end is more similar to TRBJ2-7, so the J call may be wrong. The CDR3 is 14 residues long. Germline-derived CDR1 and CDR2 are KGHSH and LQKENI. CDR3 nucleotide sequence: TGTGCCAGCTCACCACGTGGGGGAGGAAACGAGCAGTACTTC. This codes for CASSPRGGGNEQYF.

The CDR3 bases are TGCGCCAGCAGCTTGGAGGAGAACACTGAAGCTTTCTTT. Translation: CASSLEENTEAFF. This chain links TRBV5-1 with TRBJ1-1; unclear D gene. The CDR3 is made up of 13 amino acids. V was shortened by 0 bases and J by 1 base, with 4 bases between the two germline ends. In germline, CDR1 is SGHRS, CDR2 YFSETQ.

This rearrangement joins TRBV7-2 to TRBJ1-4, with TRBD1 identical over 7 bases. V gave up 4 bases and J gave up 14 bases; unmatched junction bases: 7. Germline CDR1 and CDR2: SGHTA and FQGNSA. CDR3 length: 12 residues. CDR3: CASSSRGQSLFF. In nucleotides, the CDR3 is TGTGCCAGCAGCTCCAGGGGACAGAGCCTGTTTTTT.

The chain combines TRBV6-6 with TRBJ1-3; a possible D gene is TRBD1 (6 bases). CDR1 MNHNY and CDR2 SVGAGI come from the germline V gene (reference sequence). The CDR3 extends over 16 amino acids. The V gene lost 2 bases and the J gene lost 1 base, with 12 bases spanning the gap. CDR3 sequence: CASSYVRGRSGNTIYF. CDR3 sequence (DNA): TGTGCCAGCAGTTACGTCCGGGGGCGATCTGGAAACACCATATATTTT.

The chain links TRBV12-5 to TRBJ2-7, with D unresolved. The CDR3 consists of 16 residues. Germline values: CDR1 LGHNT, CDR2 FRNRAP. Trimming removed 3 bases from V and 4 bases from J, with 19 bases in between. The DNA of the CDR3 is TGTGCTAGTGGTTTAATGATGGGGTATGTGTTTTACGAGCAGTACGTC. The encoded protein is CASGLMMGYVFYEQYV.

The rearrangement uses TRBV5-5 and TRBJ2-7; tentatively, D is TRBD1 or TRBD2 (6 bases each). V was shortened by 0 bases and J by 4 bases, with 20 bases between the two germline ends. The CDR3 covers 17 residues. The germline V gene has CDR1 SGHKS and CDR2 YYEKEE (reference sequence). The CDR3 loop reads CASSLANPGGGVYEQYV. The DNA of the CDR3 is TGTGCCAGCAGCTTGGCGAATCCTGGGGGCGGGGTATACGAGCAGTACGTC.

The rearrangement joins TRBV9 to TRBJ1-3; D might be TRBD1 (5 bases). This CDR3 spans 15 amino acids. V was cut by 0 bases and J by 4 bases, with 11 bases left in between. The germline gives CDR1 SGDLS, CDR2 YYNGEE. The CDR3 nucleotides read TGTGCCAGCAGCGTAGTAGGAGGGGCAGGAAACACCATATATTTT. It is translated as CASSVVGGAGNTIYF.

V usage is TRBV18 and J usage is TRBJ2-7, with 8 bases lining up with TRBD1. Germline V gene sequence: CDR1 KGHSH, CDR2 LQKENI. The CDR3 consists of 13 residues. The V segment lost 3 bases and the J segment 5 bases; nucleotides outside the gene matches: 3. The CDR3 sequence is CASSPDRDDEQYV. The CDR3 DNA sequence: TGTGCCAGCTCACCGGACAGGGACGACGAGCAGTACGTC.

V is TRBV7-6 and J is TRBJ2-2; TRBD1 agrees at 10 bases. Per germline, CDR1 SGHVS and CDR2 FNYEAQ. Trimming took 5 bases from V and 6 from J; bases not matched to a gene: 9. The CDR3 extends over 16 amino acids. The DNA of the CDR3 is TGTGCCAGCAGCCTTCCCTCGGGACAGGGGTCCGGGGAGCTGTTTTTT. It is translated as CASSLPSGQGSGELFF. Supplemented by reference TRBV7-6 and TRBJ2-2, the full variable domain reads GAGVSQSPRYKVTKRGQDVALRCDPISGHVSLYWYRQALGQGPEFLTYFNYEAQQDKSGLPNDRFSAERPEGSISTLTIQRTEQRDSAMYRCASSLPSGQGSGELFFGEGSRLTVL.

The chain links TRBV19 to TRBJ2-1, with TRBD1 matching over 11 bases. The CDR3 covers 16 residues. J was trimmed by 6 bases and V by 6 bases; bases with no gene match: 10. The germline gives CDR1 LNHDA, CDR2 SQIVND (reference sequence). The CDR3 coding sequence is TGTGCCAGTAGCACCTTCCGGGACAGGGGGTTCAATGAGCAGTTCTTC. This translates into CASSTFRDRGFNEQFF. The whole variable domain, filled in from reference TRBV19 and TRBJ2-1, reads DGGITQSPKYLFRKEGQNVTLSCEQNLNHDAMYWYRQDPGQGLRLIYYSQIVNDFQKGDIAEGYSVSREKKESFPLTVTSAQKNPTAFYLCASSTFRDRGFNEQFFGPGTRLTVL.

The genes are TRBV14 and TRBJ2-3; D possibly corresponds to TRBD1 (5 bases). V lost 3 bases and J 3 bases, leaving 13 bases between the germline ends. CDR3 length: 15 residues. CDR1 and CDR2 from the germline V gene are SGHDN and FVKESK. CDR3 DNA: TGTGCCAGCAGCCAGCACAGGATCAGGACAGATACGCAGTATTTT. This gives the protein CASSQHRIRTDTQYF.

The V gene is TRBV7-2, the J gene TRBJ2-5; D unclear. Germline CDR1 is SGHTA and CDR2 is FQGNSA. V dropped 5 bases and J dropped 4 bases, with 14 bases sitting between them. This CDR3 spans 14 amino acids. In DNA form, the CDR3 reads TGTGCCAGCAGCGACGGAAGCGTGCGAGAGACCCAGTACTTC. Its protein is CASSDGSVRETQYF.

The V gene is TRBV5-1, the J gene TRBJ1-2; D not resolved. The CDR3 is made up of 14 amino acids. V was cut by 2 bases and J by 4 bases, with 12 bases left in between. Germline V gives CDR1 SGHRS, CDR2 YFSETQ. The CDR3 reads CASSFTSGFYGYTF. The CDR3 region has the DNA TGCGCCAGCAGCTTTACGTCCGGATTCTATGGCTACACCTTC.

The chain uses TRBV2 and TRBJ1-2; TRBD1 is a possible D gene (6 bases). Trimming pared 5 bases from V and 7 bases from J, leaving 17 bases between. The CDR3 extends over 14 amino acids. The germline gives CDR1 SNHLY, CDR2 FYNNEI. As DNA, the CDR3 is TGTGCCAGCAGTCCGCTGGCAGGGGAGGTTGGCTACACCTTC. This translates into CASSPLAGEVGYTF.

J is TRBJ2-1 and V is TRBV19; no definite D call. Per the germline V gene, CDR1 is LNHDA and CDR2 is SQIVND (reference sequence). This CDR3 contains 15 residues. Deletions cut 3 bases from V and 6 bases from J, with 15 bases between. The CDR3 loop reads CASSIVWGSSNEQFF. CDR3 nucleotides: TGTGCCAGTAGTATCGTCTGGGGTAGCTCCAATGAGCAGTTCTTC. The whole variable domain, filled in from reference TRBV19 and TRBJ2-1, reads DGGITQSPKYLFRKEGQNVTLSCEQNLNHDAMYWYRQDPGQGLRLIYYSQIVNDFQKGDIAEGYSVSREKKESFPLTVTSAQKNPTAFYLCASSIVWGSSNEQFFGPGTRLTVL.

The sample holds one count of this clone. The chain has TRBV6-5 and TRBJ2-1; D not resolved. This CDR3 has 13 residues. Between the trimmed V and J ends, which lost 2 bases and 3 bases, there was a span of 5 bases. The germline gives CDR1 MNHEY, CDR2 SVGAGI. DNA of the CDR3: TGTGCCAGCAGTTACAACATCTACAATGAGCAGTTCTTC. Amino acids: CASSYNIYNEQFF.

This clone was seen a handful of times. The J gene is TRBJ1-1, the V gene TRBV5-4; D possibly corresponds to TRBD1 (5 bases). Germline V CDR1 and CDR2: SGHNT, YYREEE (reference sequence). Deletions cut 2 bases from V and 6 bases from J, with 17 bases between. The CDR3 totals 15 residues. The CDR3 DNA follows: TGTGCCAGCAGCTTCGTCCCTGACAGTCGCTCTGAAGCTTTCTTT. Residues: CASSFVPDSRSEAFF. Full variable domain (missing parts from reference TRBV5-4 and TRBJ1-1): ETGVTQSPTHLIKTRGQQVTLRCSSQSGHNTVSWYQQALGQGPQFIFQYYREEENGRGNFPPRFSGLQFPNYSSELNVNALELDDSALYLCASSFVPDSRSEAFFGQGTRLTVV.

This chain uses TRBV5-1 with TRBJ1-4; maybe TRBD1 (6 bases). CDR3 length equals 15 residues. V was trimmed by 4 bases and J by 2 bases, leaving 12 bases between them. Germline lookup yields CDR1 SGHRS and CDR2 YFSETQ. The CDR3 protein is CASSPRGGTNEKLFF. Here the CDR3 DNA reads TGCGCCAGCAGCCCCCGGGGGGGCACTAATGAAAAACTGTTTTTT.

A word on this clone: This specimen includes other DNA sequences encoding the same CDR3. This chain connects TRBV2 to TRBJ1-3; D might be TRBD1 (5 bases). Germline lookup yields CDR1 SNHLY and CDR2 FYNNEI. V was cut by 5 bases and J by 3 bases, with 14 bases left in between. The CDR3 covers 15 residues. This CDR3 reads CASSRGRAGGNTIYF. CDR3 bases: TGTGCCAGCAGTCGGGGCAGGGCCGGTGGAAACACCATATATTTT.

The rearrangement links TRBV19 to TRBJ2-1, with 13 positions matching TRBD2. The CDR3 has 18 residues. CDR1 is LNHDA and CDR2 is SQIVND in the germline V gene (reference sequence). The trim removed 0 bases at V and 4 bases at J, leaving 6 bases unmatched. CDR3 sequence (DNA): TGTGCCAGTAGTATAGACCCGCCACTAGCGGGGGGGTACAATGAGCAGTTCTTC. It encodes CASSIDPPLAGGYNEQFF. Based on the CDR3 plus reference TRBV19 and TRBJ2-1, the full variable domain is DGGITQSPKYLFRKEGQNVTLSCEQNLNHDAMYWYRQDPGQGLRLIYYSQIVNDFQKGDIAEGYSVSREKKESFPLTVTSAQKNPTAFYLCASSIDPPLAGGYNEQFFGPGTRLTVL.

This chain joins TRBV11-2 and TRBJ2-3, with 10 bases that match TRBD2. The CDR3 loop spans 15 amino acids. V gave up 5 bases and J gave up 1 base; unmatched junction bases: 3. Germline CDR1 reads SGHAT; CDR2 reads FQNNGV. CDR3 sequence (DNA): TGTGCCAGCAGCGTCACTAGCGGGGGCACAGATACGCAGTATTTT. This sequence encodes CASSVTSGGTDTQYF.

The V call is TRBV18, the J call TRBJ2-7, with 7 bases fitting TRBD2. The V segment lost 3 bases and the J segment 3 bases; nucleotides outside the gene matches: 8. Germline V gene lookup returns CDR1 KGHSH and CDR2 LQKENI. The CDR3 contains 15 residues. The CDR3 sequence is CASSPSGTKIYEQYF. The CDR3, as DNA: TGTGCCAGCTCACCGTCCGGGACTAAGATCTACGAGCAGTACTTC. Filled out from reference TRBV18 and TRBJ2-7, the complete variable domain reads NAGVMQNPRHLVRRRGQEARLRCSPMKGHSHVYWYRQLPEEGLKFMVYLQKENIIDESGMPKERFSAEFPKEGPSILRIQQVVRGDSAAYFCASSPSGTKIYEQYFGPGTRLTVT.

This clone was counted a single time. The V and J genes are TRBV11-3 and TRBJ2-2, with 10 bases identical to TRBD2. CDR1 and CDR2 from the germline V gene are SGHNT and YENEEA. The CDR3 sequence is 16 residues long. With 3 bases clipped from V and 6 bases from J, the junction kept 7 bases outside the gene matches. This CDR3 is CASSFGASGRPGELFF. CDR3 DNA sequence: TGTGCCAGCAGCTTTGGGGCTAGCGGGAGACCCGGGGAGCTGTTTTTT.

This chain uses TRBV4-1 with TRBJ2-2, with TRBD2 matching over 7 bases. V lost 4 bases and J lost 2; bases outside the gene matches: 7. The CDR3 length is 16 residues. Germline-derived CDR1 and CDR2 are MGHRA and YSYEKL. This CDR3 reads CASSRPSGTNTGELFF. DNA for the CDR3: TGCGCCAGCAGCCGGCCCAGCGGGACTAACACCGGGGAGCTGTTTTTT.